These T cell receptor beta chains were read from a single sample in a study of shared clonotypes between healthy human individuals. TCRdb's copy holds only in-frame clones and misses some; the assay was immunoSEQ multiplex PCR. This table has about 580,000 clones, roughly 98% appearing once. The sequencing sample was made of naive CD8+ T cells sorted from blood. The receptors derive from a man aged 25-45 years in good health. Each CDR3 is given with its conserved first and last residue. Each record gives: CDR3 protein, V gene, clone size, J gene. Size is omitted from some rows. Given values are once, few, many or a class for expanded clones.

CDR3aa: CASSIPGLAGGETQYF; v_gene: TRBV5-1; abundance: once; j_gene: TRBJ2-5
CDR3aa: CASSLGAGPEQYF; v_gene: TRBV13; abundance: NA; j_gene: TRBJ2-7
CDR3aa: CASSQEDRGFTGELFF; v_gene: TRBV4-3; abundance: NA; j_gene: TRBJ2-2
CDR3aa: CASSLGWSAYYGYTF; v_gene: TRBV11-2; abundance: NA; j_gene: TRBJ1-2
CDR3aa: CASSLTGNEQFF; v_gene: TRBV7-2; abundance: NA; j_gene: TRBJ2-1
CDR3aa: CATSRDDYYNEQFF; v_gene: TRBV15; abundance: NA; j_gene: TRBJ2-1
CDR3aa: CASSFGKSYEQYF; v_gene: TRBV5-1; abundance: NA; j_gene: TRBJ2-7
CDR3aa: CASSSFGTSPNYGYTF; v_gene: TRBV11-2; abundance: NA; j_gene: TRBJ1-2
CDR3aa: CASSQKRGGEQYF; v_gene: TRBV4-3; abundance: NA; j_gene: TRBJ2-7
CDR3aa: CASSPRGGPYEQYF; v_gene: TRBV11-2; abundance: NA; j_gene: TRBJ2-7
CDR3aa: CASSPGTSGTYNEQFF; v_gene: TRBV27; abundance: NA; j_gene: TRBJ2-1
CDR3aa: CSVVGSYNEQFF; v_gene: TRBV29-1; abundance: NA; j_gene: TRBJ2-1
CDR3aa: CASSLPGYNEQFF; v_gene: TRBV14; abundance: NA; j_gene: TRBJ2-1
CDR3aa: CASSLEGSFTSYEQYF; v_gene: TRBV7-9; abundance: NA; j_gene: TRBJ2-7
CDR3aa: CASSLDPGAGGMGEQYF; v_gene: TRBV11-2; abundance: NA; j_gene: TRBJ2-7
CDR3aa: CASSILTGGNEQFF; v_gene: TRBV27; abundance: NA; j_gene: TRBJ2-1
CDR3aa: CASSPIITAPDNEKLFF; v_gene: TRBV18; abundance: NA; j_gene: TRBJ1-4
CDR3aa: CASSESTIDEQYF; v_gene: TRBV10-2; abundance: NA; j_gene: TRBJ2-7
CDR3aa: CASSFLGGYADTQYF; v_gene: TRBV27; abundance: NA; j_gene: TRBJ2-3
CDR3aa: CASSPRTNSYNEQFF; v_gene: TRBV7-9; abundance: NA; j_gene: TRBJ2-1
CDR3aa: CASSLSMSRGYGYTF; v_gene: TRBV27; abundance: NA; j_gene: TRBJ1-2
CDR3aa: CASSLIRGTEAFF; v_gene: TRBV27; abundance: NA; j_gene: TRBJ1-1
CDR3aa: CASRPWSVLSYEQYF; v_gene: TRBV28; abundance: NA; j_gene: TRBJ2-7
CDR3aa: CATSRDLREETQYF; v_gene: TRBV15; abundance: NA; j_gene: TRBJ2-5
CDR3aa: CASSPAEGNEQFF; v_gene: TRBV13; abundance: NA; j_gene: TRBJ2-1
CDR3aa: CASSPGRTGGGRTGELFF; v_gene: TRBV7-6; abundance: NA; j_gene: TRBJ2-2
CDR3aa: CAWNWGTNYGYTF; v_gene: TRBV30; abundance: NA; j_gene: TRBJ1-2
CDR3aa: CASSPPTSGRVGTDTQYF; v_gene: TRBV18; abundance: NA; j_gene: TRBJ2-3
CDR3aa: CASSFNQPQHF; v_gene: TRBV28; abundance: few; j_gene: TRBJ1-5
CDR3aa: CASSLSRHGELFF; v_gene: TRBV27; abundance: NA; j_gene: TRBJ2-2
CDR3aa: CASSLKVSTRVGDTQYF; v_gene: TRBV7-3; abundance: NA; j_gene: TRBJ2-3
CDR3aa: CASSLGPHSYEQYF; v_gene: TRBV7-2; abundance: NA; j_gene: TRBJ2-7
CDR3aa: CASSYGIGSVETQYF; v_gene: TRBV6-5; abundance: NA; j_gene: TRBJ2-5
CDR3aa: CAIRGNTEAFF; v_gene: TRBV10-3; abundance: NA; j_gene: TRBJ1-1
CDR3aa: CASSPPYEQYF; v_gene: TRBV28; abundance: NA; j_gene: TRBJ2-7
CDR3aa: CASSEGAGGHYEQYF; v_gene: TRBV10-2; abundance: once; j_gene: TRBJ2-7
CDR3aa: CASSLGGGEQYF; v_gene: TRBV5-6; abundance: NA; j_gene: TRBJ2-7
CDR3aa: CASSTTSGRGDTQYF; v_gene: TRBV7-3; abundance: NA; j_gene: TRBJ2-3
CDR3aa: CASSWTSGPYEQYF; v_gene: TRBV6-5; abundance: NA; j_gene: TRBJ2-7
CDR3aa: CASSVLEDYGYTF; v_gene: TRBV9; abundance: NA; j_gene: TRBJ1-2
CDR3aa: CASSELTSGSSGSYNEQFF; v_gene: TRBV2; abundance: NA; j_gene: TRBJ2-1
CDR3aa: CAAGDPGANVLTF; v_gene: TRBV6-5; abundance: NA; j_gene: TRBJ2-6
CDR3aa: CATSDGAAPYNEQFF; v_gene: TRBV27; abundance: NA; j_gene: TRBJ2-1
CDR3aa: CASRTRASSYNEQFF; v_gene: TRBV7-2; abundance: NA; j_gene: TRBJ2-1
CDR3aa: CASLPPMNTEAFF; v_gene: TRBV28; abundance: NA; j_gene: TRBJ1-1
CDR3aa: CAIRDSEGTSKGNEQFF; v_gene: TRBV10-3; abundance: NA; j_gene: TRBJ2-1
CDR3aa: CATSNVLGEKLFF; v_gene: TRBV15; abundance: once; j_gene: TRBJ1-4
CDR3aa: CASSPGQETQYF; v_gene: TRBV4-1; abundance: NA; j_gene: TRBJ2-5
CDR3aa: CASSLPGLPTDTQYF; v_gene: TRBV7-2; abundance: NA; j_gene: TRBJ2-3
CDR3aa: CASSPTGTDTQYF; v_gene: TRBV7-3; abundance: once; j_gene: TRBJ2-3
CDR3aa: CASSLYVAGTYTSTDTQYF; v_gene: TRBV27; abundance: NA; j_gene: TRBJ2-3
CDR3aa: CSVELTGVSTDTQYF; v_gene: TRBV29-1; abundance: NA; j_gene: TRBJ2-3
CDR3aa: CASSPGQGKVYEQYF; v_gene: TRBV4-3; abundance: NA; j_gene: TRBJ2-7
CDR3aa: CASSIYSTDTQYF; v_gene: TRBV11-2; abundance: NA; j_gene: TRBJ2-3
CDR3aa: CASSLAEGSFNQPQHF; v_gene: TRBV5-5; abundance: once; j_gene: TRBJ1-5